This T cell receptor beta chain was identified in a study of vaccination effects on CD4 cells after COVID-19. This clone appeared once. Its cognate antigen is unknown. Scientists isolated CD4+ T cells after an approximately 9-day culture period ended. The cohort was immunized with two doses of either the BNT162b2 or mRNA-1273 vaccine. Sequencing was performed with immunoSEQ multiplex PCR; in TCRdb, only in-frame clones are kept and a portion is missing. The sample has some 70,000 clones, approximately 79% seen once. This CDR3 region has 13 residues. Germline V gene sequence: CDR1 KGHSH, CDR2 LQKENI. The V and J ends lost 0 bases and 0 bases respectively, with 3 bases between them.

This specimen was CD4+ T cells from PBMCs cultured without peptide, taken after COVID-19 vaccination. The gene calls are TRBV18 and TRBJ2-7; D gene unclear. The receptor's source is a human donor who received a COVID-19 vaccine. CDR3 protein: CASSPPSSYEQYV. CDR3 nucleotide sequence: TGTGCCAGCTCACCACCGTCCTCCTACGAGCAGTACGTC.